This TCR beta chain is drawn from a study of neurological immune-mediated disorders. The CDR3 has 13 amino acids. Germline loops: CDR1 DFQATT, CDR2 SNEGSKA (reference sequence). TCRdb processed the 5' RACE reads anew with MiXCR; each CDR3 protein has one entry. The sample includes about 62,000 distinct CDR3 sequences, approximately 4.6% seen only once; the top ten take around 3.3%. Points on this clonotype: At one boundary the junction diverges from the germline segment, which might be a read error.

This receptor was identified in a woman in her 50s with multiple sclerosis. The sample taken for sequencing was PBMCs. J is TRBJ1-5 and V is TRBV20-1; D possibly corresponds to TRBD1 (6 bases). As DNA, the CDR3 is TGCAGTGCTAGTACAGGGAGCAATCAGCCCCAGAATTTT. It codes for CSASTGSNQPQNF.